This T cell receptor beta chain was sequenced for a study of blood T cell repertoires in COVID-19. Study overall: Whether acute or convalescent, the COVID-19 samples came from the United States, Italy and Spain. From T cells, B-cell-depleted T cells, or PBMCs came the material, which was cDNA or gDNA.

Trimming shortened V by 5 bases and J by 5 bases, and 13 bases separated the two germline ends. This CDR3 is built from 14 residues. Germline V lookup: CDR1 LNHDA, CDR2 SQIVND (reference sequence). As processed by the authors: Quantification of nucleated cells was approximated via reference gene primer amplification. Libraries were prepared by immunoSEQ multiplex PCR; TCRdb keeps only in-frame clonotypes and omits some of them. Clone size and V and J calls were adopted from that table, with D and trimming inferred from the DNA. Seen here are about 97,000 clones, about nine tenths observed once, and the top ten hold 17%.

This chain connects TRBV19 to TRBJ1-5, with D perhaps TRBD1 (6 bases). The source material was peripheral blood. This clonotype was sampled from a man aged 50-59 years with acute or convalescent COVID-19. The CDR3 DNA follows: TGTGCCAGTAGTCCATACAGGGCTGATCAGCCCCAGCATTTT. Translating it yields CASSPYRADQPQHF.